This entry lists 8 T cell receptor beta chains sequenced from one sample in a study of blood T cell repertoires in COVID-19. Repertoires were generated with immunoSEQ multiplex PCR, while TCRdb's copy carries only in-frame clones and drops some. This sample yields about 300,000 clones, of which 85% to 90% are seen a single time; around 4.6% belongs to the top ten. Material: PBMCs or T cells enriched from blood (not recorded which). These TCRs come from a young man who had recovered from COVID-19.

The chain has TRBV14 and TRBJ2-2, with TRBD1 matching over 7 bases. Looked up from germline, CDR1 is SGHDN and CDR2 is FVKESK. The trim removed 3 bases at V and 6 bases at J, leaving 7 bases unmatched. CDR3 length: 15 residues. Here the CDR3 reads CASSHDRANSGELFF. The CDR3 DNA sequence: TGTGCCAGCAGCCATGACAGGGCAAACTCCGGGGAGCTGTTTTTT. The whole variable domain, remainder taken from reference TRBV14 and TRBJ2-2, is EAGVTQFPSHSVIEKGQTVTLRCDPISGHDNLYWYRRVMGKEIKFLLHFVKESKQDESGMPNNRFLAERTGGTYSTLKVQPAELEDSGVYFCASSHDRANSGELFFGEGSRLTVL.

The rearrangement links TRBV12-2 to TRBJ1-1; the table's D call TRBD1 went unverified against the DNA. TRBV12-2 is assigned pseudogene status. This CDR3 contains 14 residues. CDR3 region: CASRLVGQGPEAFF. The CDR3 DNA sequence: TGTGCAAGTCGCTTAGTAGGGCAGGGGCCCGAAGCTTTCTTT.

The chain uses TRBV7-6 and TRBJ2-1, with 8 bases that match TRBD2. CDR1 and CDR2 (germline): SGHVS, FNYEAQ. The CDR3 spans 16 residues. Losses at the gene ends were 1 base for V and 6 bases for J; bases not matched to a gene: 8. The CDR3 loop reads CASSLEGTSLFNEQFF. The CDR3 DNA sequence: TGTGCCAGCAGCTTAGAGGGGACTAGTTTGTTCAATGAGCAGTTCTTC.

The chain combines TRBV28 with TRBJ1-2; a possible D gene is TRBD1 (6 bases). The CDR3 sequence is 14 residues long. V lost 2 bases and J lost 3, with 10 bases in between. Germline V lookup: CDR1 MDHEN, CDR2 SYDVKM. Here the CDR3 DNA reads TGTGCCAGCAGTTTAGTAGGGGGGGACTATGGCTACACCTTC. This sequence encodes CASSLVGGDYGYTF.

In this sample, this clone turned up a few times. The CDR3 loop is CASSEGNTIYF. Written as DNA, the CDR3 is TGTGCCAGCAGCGAGGGCAACACCATATATTTT. The rearrangement joins TRBV11-3 to TRBJ1-3; D remains ambiguous. Germline CDR1 is SGHNT and CDR2 is YENEEA. V was shortened by 5 bases and J by 7 bases, with 6 bases between the two germline ends. This CDR3 spans 11 amino acids.

V is TRBV7-9 and J is TRBJ2-7; D unresolved. Germline CDR1 is SEHNR and CDR2 is FQNEAQ (reference sequence). V was cut by 3 bases and J by 3 bases, with 6 bases left in between. CDR3 length equals 12 residues. The CDR3 reads CASSFRSYEQYF. DNA for the CDR3: TGTGCCAGCAGCTTTCGTAGCTACGAGCAGTACTTC.

The chain couples TRBV24-1 to TRBJ2-5; TRBD1 is a possible D gene (6 bases). Germline lookup yields CDR1 KGHDR and CDR2 SFDVKD. CDR3 length: 14 residues. The ends were cut back, 9 bases at V and 5 bases at J, with 18 bases in the middle. The CDR3 DNA follows: TGTGCCACCCCCCCTGGACAGACGGGGGAGACCCAGTACTTC. This encodes CATPPGQTGETQYF.

The chain links TRBV7-8 to TRBJ2-7, with TRBD2 matching over 10 bases. V lost 4 bases and J lost 3; bases outside the gene matches: 6. CDR1 is SGHVS and CDR2 is FQNEAQ in the germline V gene. This CDR3 has 15 amino acids. CDR3 nucleotide sequence: TGTGCCAGCAGCTGGCTAGCGGGAGAACTCTACGAGCAGTACTTC. This sequence encodes CASSWLAGELYEQYF.